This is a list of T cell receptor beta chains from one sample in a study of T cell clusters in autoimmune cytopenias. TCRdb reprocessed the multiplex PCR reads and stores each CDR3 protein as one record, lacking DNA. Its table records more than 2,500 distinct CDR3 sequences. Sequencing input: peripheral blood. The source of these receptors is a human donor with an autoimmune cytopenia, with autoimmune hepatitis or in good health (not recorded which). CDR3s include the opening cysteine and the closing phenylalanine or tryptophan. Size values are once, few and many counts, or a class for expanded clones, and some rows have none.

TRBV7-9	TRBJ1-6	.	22	CASSFGTRDQKERQGLNSPLHF
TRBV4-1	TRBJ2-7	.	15	CASSQTDTVVNEQYF
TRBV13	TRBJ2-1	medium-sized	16	CASSLEWGGKYNEQFF
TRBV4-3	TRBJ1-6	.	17	CASSQGPGQSNNSPLHF
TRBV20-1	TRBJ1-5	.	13	CSARAGVGQPQHF
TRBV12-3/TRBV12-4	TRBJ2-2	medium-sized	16	CASSHSMGGPTGELFF
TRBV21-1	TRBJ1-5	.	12	CASSKGGQPQHF
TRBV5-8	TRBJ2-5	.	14	CASSLVRYQETQYF
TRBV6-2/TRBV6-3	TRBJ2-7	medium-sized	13	CASSLGQPYEQYF
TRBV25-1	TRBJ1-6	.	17	CASSETRGSSYNSPLHF
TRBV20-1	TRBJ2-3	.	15	CSAGETSGGAPAQYF
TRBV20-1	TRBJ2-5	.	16	CSAYRASGRVGETQYF
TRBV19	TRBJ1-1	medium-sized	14	CASSIVGGYTEAFF
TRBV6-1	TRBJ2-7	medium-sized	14	CASSETGFLYEQYF
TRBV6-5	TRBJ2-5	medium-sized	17	CASSYSRVSGNQETQYF
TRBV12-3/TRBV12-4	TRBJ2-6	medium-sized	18	CASSTRHRGYSGANVLTF
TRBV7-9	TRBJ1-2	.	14	CASSLSKGPRGYTF
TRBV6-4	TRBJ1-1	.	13	CASSQTGNTEAFF
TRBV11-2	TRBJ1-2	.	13	CASSLWGTYGYTF
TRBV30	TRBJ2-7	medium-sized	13	CAWSSGGGYEQYF
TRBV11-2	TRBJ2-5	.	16	CASSNRGARDQETQYF
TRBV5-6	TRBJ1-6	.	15	CASSLWAEKNSPLHF
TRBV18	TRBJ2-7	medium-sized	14	CASSPMGGSEEQYF
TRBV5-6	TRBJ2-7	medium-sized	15	CASSLVQGQGYEQYF
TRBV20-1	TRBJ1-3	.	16	CSATQGAGGYGNTIYF